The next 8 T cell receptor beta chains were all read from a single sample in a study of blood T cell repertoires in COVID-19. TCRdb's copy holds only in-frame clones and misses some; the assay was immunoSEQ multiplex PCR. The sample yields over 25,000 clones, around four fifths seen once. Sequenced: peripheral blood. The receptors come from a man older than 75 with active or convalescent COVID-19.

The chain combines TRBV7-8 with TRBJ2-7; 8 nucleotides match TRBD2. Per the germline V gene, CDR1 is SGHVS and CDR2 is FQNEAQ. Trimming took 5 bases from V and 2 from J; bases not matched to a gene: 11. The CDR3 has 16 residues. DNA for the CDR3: TGTGCCAGCAGCCTAGGGCGGGGGGCGACCACCTACGAGCAGTACTTC. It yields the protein CASSLGRGATTYEQYF.

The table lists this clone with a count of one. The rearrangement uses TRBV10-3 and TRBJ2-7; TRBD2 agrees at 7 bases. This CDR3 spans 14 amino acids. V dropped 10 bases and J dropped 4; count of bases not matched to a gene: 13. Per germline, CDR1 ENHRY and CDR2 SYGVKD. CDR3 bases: TGTGCCACGGGCCGGGGGGAGAGGGCTTACGAGCAGTACTTC. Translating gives CATGRGERAYEQYF.

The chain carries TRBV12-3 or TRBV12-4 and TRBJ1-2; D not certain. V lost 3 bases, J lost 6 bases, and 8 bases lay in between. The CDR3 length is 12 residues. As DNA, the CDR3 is TGTGCCAGCAGTTTGGCAAATAATGGCTACACCTTC. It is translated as CASSLANNGYTF.

In DNA form, the CDR3 reads TGTGCCAGCAGCATTAGCTCACCGCCCCGGATCTACTTC. This translates into CASSISSPPRIYF. The chain employs TRBV14 and TRBJ2-7, with D uncertain. CDR1 is SGHDN and CDR2 is FVKESK in the germline V gene. The CDR3 runs 13 residues. Trimming stripped 5 bases from V and 13 bases from J, with 21 bases between.

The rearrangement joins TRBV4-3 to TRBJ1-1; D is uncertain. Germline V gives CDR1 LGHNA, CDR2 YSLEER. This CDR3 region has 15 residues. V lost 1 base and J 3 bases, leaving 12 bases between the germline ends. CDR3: CASSQVELRDTEAFF. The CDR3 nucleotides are TGCGCCAGCAGCCAAGTGGAGCTTCGGGACACTGAAGCTTTCTTT.

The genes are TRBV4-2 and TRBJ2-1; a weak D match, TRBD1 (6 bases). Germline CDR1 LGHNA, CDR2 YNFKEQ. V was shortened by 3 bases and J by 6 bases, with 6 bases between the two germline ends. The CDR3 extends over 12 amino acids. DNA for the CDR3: TGTGCCAGCAGCCAGGGGGCCAATGAGCAGTTCTTC. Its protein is CASSQGANEQFF.

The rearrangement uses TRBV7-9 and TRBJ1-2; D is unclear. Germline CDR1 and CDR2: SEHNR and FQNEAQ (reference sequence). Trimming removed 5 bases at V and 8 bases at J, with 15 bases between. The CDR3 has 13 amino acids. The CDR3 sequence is CASSPTGNRGYTF. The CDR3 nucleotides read TGTGCCAGCAGCCCCACCGGGAATAGAGGCTACACCTTC.

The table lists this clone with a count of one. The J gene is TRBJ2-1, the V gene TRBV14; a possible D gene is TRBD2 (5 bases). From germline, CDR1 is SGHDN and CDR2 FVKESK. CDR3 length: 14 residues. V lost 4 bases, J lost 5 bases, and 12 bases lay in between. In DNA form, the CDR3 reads TGTGCCAGCAGCCCCATACCCGGGAACAATGAGCAGTTCTTC. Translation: CASSPIPGNNEQFF.